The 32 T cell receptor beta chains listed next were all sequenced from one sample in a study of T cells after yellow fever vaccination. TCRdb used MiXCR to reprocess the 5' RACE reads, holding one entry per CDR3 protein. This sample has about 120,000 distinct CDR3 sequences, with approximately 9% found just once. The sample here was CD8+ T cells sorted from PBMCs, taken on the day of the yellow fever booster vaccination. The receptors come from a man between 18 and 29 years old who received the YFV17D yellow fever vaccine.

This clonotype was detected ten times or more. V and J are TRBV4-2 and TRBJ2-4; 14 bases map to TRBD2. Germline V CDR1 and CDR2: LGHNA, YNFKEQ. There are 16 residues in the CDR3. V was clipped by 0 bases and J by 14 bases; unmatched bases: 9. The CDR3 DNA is TGTGCCAGCAGCCAAGAATCGACTAGCGGGGGGGTACCGAAGTACTTC. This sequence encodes CASSQESTSGGVPKYF.

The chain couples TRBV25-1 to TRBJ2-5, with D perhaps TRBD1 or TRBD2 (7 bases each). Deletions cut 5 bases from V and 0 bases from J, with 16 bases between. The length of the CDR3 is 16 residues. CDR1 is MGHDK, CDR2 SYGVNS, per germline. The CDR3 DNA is TGTGCCAGCAGTTCTGTATCAGGGGGGGACCAAGAGACCCAGTACTTC. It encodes CASSSVSGGDQETQYF. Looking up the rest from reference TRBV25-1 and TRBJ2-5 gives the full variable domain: EADIYQTPRYLVIGTGKKITLECSQTMGHDKMYWYQQDPGMELHLIHYSYGVNSTEKGDLSSESTVSRIRTEHFPLTLESARPSHTSQYLCASSSVSGGDQETQYFGPGTRLLVL.

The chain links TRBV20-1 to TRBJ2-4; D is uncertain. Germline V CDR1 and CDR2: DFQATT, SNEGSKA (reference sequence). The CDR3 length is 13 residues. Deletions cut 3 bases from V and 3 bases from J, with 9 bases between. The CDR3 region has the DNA TGCAGTGCTAGGTCACCCGACAAAAACATTCAGTACTTC. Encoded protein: CSARSPDKNIQYF.

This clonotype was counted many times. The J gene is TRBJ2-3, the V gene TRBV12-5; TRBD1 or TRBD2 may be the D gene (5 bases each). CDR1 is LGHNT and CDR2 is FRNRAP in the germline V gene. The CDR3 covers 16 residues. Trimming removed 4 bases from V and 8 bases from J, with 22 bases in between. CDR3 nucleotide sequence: TGTGCTAGTGGTTCCTCCGGGGCGCGCCCCGGGGCTACGCAGTATTTT. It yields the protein CASGSSGARPGATQYF.

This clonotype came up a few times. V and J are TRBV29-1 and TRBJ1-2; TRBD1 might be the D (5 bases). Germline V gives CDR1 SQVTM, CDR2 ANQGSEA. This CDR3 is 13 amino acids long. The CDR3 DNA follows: TGCAGTGCCACCGGGGGGTCTAACTATGGCTACACCTTC. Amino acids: CSATGGSNYGYTF.

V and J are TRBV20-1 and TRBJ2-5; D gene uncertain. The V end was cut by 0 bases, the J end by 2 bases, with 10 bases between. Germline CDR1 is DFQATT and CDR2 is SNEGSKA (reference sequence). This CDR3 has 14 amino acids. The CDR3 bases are TGCAGTGCTAGAGATCCAACCCAGCAAGAGACCCAGTACTTC. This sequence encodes CSARDPTQQETQYF.

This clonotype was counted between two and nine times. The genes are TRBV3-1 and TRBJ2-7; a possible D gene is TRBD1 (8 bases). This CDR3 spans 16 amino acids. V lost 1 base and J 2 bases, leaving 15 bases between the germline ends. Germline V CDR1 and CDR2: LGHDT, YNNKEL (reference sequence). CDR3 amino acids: CASSQGRTGGAYEQYV. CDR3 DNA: TGTGCCAGCAGCCAAGGCCGAACAGGGGGGGCCTACGAGCAGTACGTC.

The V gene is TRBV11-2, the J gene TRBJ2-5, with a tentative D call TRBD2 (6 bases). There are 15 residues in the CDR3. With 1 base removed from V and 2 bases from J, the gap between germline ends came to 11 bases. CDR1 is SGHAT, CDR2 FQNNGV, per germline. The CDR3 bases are TGTGCCAGCAGCTTAGTCCGGGACTCACAAGAGACCCAGTACTTC. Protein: CASSLVRDSQETQYF.

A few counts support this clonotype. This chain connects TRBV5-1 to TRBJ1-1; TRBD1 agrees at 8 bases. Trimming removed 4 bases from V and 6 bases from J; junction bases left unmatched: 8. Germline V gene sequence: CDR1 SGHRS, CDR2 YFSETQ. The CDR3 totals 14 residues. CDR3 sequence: CASSSSRGLAEAFF. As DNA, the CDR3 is TGCGCCAGCAGCAGTTCCAGGGGGCTTGCTGAAGCTTTCTTT.

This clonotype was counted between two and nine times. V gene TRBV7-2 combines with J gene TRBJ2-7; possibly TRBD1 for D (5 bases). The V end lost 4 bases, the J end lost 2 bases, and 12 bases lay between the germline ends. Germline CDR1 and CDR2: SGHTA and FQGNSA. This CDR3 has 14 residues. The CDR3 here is CASSSITGAYEQYF. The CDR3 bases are TGTGCCAGCAGCTCAATCACAGGAGCCTACGAGCAGTACTTC.

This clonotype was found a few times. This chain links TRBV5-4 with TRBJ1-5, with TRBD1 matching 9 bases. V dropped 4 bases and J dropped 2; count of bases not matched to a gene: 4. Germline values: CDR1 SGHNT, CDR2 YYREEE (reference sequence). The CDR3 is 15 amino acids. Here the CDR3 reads CASSDRDRGNQPQHF. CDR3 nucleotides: TGTGCCAGCAGCGACCGGGACAGGGGCAATCAGCCCCAGCATTTT.

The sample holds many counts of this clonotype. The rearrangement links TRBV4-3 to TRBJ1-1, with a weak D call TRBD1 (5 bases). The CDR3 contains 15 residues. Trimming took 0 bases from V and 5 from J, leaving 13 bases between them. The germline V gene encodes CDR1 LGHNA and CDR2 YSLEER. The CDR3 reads CASSQDTGRVTEAFF. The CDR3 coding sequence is TGCGCCAGCAGCCAAGACACCGGCAGGGTTACTGAAGCTTTCTTT.

The CDR3 region has the DNA TGTGCCAGCAGCCTAAGAGGGCAGGTCTACGAGCAGTACTTC. Its protein product is CASSLRGQVYEQYF. J is TRBJ2-7 and V is TRBV7-9; D perhaps matches TRBD2 (5 bases). Between the trimmed V and J ends, which lost 5 bases and 3 bases, there was a span of 14 bases. In germline, CDR1 is SEHNR, CDR2 FQNEAQ (reference sequence). The CDR3 spans 14 residues.

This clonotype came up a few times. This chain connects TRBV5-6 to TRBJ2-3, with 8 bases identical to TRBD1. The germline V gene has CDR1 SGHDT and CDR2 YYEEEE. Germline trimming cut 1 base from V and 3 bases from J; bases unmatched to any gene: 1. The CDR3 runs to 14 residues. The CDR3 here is CASSLQGATDTQYF. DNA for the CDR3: TGTGCCAGCAGCTTGCAGGGGGCAACAGATACGCAGTATTTT.

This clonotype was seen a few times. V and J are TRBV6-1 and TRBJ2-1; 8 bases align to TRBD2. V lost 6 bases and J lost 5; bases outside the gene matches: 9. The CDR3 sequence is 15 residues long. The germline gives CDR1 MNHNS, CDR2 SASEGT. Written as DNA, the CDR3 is TGTGCCAGCAGGATCCCGGGACTAGACGACAATGAGCAGTTCTTC. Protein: CASRIPGLDDNEQFF.

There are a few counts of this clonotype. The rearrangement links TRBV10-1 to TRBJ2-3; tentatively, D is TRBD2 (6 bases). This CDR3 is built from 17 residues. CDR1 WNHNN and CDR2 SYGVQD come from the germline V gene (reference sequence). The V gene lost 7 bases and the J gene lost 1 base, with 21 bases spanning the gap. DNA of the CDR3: TGCGCCAGCATTTGTGGGGGGAAATTATATGGCACAGATACGCAGTATTTT. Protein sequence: CASICGGKLYGTDTQYF.

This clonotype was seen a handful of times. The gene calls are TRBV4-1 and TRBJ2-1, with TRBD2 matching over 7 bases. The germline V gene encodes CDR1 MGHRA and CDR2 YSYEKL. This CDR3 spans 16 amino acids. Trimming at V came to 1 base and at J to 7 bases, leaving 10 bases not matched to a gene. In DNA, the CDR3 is TGCGCCAGCAGCCAAGGGGTATGGGACGGGGGGAATGAGCAGTTCTTC. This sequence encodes CASSQGVWDGGNEQFF.

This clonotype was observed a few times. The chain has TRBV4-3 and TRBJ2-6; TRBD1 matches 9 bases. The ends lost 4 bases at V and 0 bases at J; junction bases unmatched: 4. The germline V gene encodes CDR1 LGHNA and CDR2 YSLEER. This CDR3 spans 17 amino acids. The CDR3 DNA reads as TGCGCCAGCAGCCCACAGGGGGCAAGCTCTGGGGCCAACGTCCTGACTTTC. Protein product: CASSPQGASSGANVLTF.

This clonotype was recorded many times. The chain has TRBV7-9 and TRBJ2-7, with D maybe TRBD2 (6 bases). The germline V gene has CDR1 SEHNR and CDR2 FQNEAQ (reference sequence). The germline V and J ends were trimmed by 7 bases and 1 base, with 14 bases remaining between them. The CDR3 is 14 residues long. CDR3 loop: CASTVPGRSYEQYF. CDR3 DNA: TGTGCCAGCACCGTCCCAGGGAGGTCCTACGAGCAGTACTTC.

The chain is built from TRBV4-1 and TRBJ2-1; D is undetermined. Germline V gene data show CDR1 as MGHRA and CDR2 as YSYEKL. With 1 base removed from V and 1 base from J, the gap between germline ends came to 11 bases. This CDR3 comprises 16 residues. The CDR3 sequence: CASSQASGYSYNEQFF. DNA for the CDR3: TGCGCCAGCAGCCAAGCCTCCGGTTATTCCTACAATGAGCAGTTCTTC.

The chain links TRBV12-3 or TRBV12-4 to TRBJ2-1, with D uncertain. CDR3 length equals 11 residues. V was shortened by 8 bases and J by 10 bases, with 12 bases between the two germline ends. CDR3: CASAMSQEQFF. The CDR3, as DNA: TGTGCCAGCGCCATGTCCCAAGAGCAGTTCTTC.

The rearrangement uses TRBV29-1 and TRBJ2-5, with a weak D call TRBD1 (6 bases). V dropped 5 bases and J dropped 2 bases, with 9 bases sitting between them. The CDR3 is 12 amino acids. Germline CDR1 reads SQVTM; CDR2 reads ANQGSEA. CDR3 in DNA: TGCAGCGTTTTGGGGGCACAAGAGACCCAGTACTTC. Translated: CSVLGAQETQYF.

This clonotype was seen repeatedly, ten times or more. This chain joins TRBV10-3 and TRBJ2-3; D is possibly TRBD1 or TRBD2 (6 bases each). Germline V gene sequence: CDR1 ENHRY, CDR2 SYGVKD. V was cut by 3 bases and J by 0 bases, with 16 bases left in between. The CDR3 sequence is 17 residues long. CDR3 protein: CAISEPGATRSTDTQYF. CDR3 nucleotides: TGTGCCATCAGTGAACCGGGGGCGACCCGGAGCACAGATACGCAGTATTTT.

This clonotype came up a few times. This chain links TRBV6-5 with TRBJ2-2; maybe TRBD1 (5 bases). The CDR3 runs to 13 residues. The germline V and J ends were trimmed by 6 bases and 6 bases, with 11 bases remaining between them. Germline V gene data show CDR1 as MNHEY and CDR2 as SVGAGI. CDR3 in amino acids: CASSYQGPGELFF. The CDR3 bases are TGTGCCAGCAGCTACCAGGGTCCCGGGGAGCTGTTTTTT.

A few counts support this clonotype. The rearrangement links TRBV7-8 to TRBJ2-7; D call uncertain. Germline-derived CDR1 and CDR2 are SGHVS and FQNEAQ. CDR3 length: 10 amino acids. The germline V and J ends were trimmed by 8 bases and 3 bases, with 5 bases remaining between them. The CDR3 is CASAVYEQYF. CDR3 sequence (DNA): TGTGCCAGCGCCGTCTACGAGCAGTACTTC.

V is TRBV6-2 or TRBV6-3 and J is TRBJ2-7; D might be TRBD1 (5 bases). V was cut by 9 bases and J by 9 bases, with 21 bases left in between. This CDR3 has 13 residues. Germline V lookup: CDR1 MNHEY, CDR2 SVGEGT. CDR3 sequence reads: CASGAGFQAVQYF. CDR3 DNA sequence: TGTGCCAGTGGGGCCGGGTTCCAGGCTGTGCAGTACTTC.

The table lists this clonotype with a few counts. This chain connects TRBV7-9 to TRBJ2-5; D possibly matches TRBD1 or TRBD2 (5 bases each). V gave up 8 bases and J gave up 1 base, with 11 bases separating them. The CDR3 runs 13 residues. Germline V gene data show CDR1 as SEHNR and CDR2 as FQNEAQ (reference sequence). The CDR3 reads CASVRGAQETQYF. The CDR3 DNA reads TGTGCCAGCGTCCGAGGGGCCCAAGAGACCCAGTACTTC.

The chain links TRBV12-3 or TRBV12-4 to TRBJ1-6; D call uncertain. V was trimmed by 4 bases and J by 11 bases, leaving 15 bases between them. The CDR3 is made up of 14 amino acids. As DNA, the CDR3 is TGTGCCAGCAGTTATAATGGGGATGGACCACCCCTCCACTTT. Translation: CASSYNGDGPPLHF.

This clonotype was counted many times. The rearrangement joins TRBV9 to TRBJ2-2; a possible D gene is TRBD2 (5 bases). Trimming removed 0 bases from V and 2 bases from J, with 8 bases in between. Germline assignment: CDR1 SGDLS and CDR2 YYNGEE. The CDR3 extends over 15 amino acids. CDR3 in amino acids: CASSVETINTGELFF. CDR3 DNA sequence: TGTGCCAGCAGCGTAGAGACTATCAACACCGGGGAGCTGTTTTTT.

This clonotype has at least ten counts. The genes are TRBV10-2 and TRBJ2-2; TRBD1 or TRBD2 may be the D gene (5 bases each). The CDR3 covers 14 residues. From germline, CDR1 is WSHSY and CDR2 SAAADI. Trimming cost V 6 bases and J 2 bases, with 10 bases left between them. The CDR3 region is CASSRGPNTGELFF. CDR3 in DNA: TGCGCCAGCAGCCGGGGACCAAACACCGGGGAGCTGTTTTTT.

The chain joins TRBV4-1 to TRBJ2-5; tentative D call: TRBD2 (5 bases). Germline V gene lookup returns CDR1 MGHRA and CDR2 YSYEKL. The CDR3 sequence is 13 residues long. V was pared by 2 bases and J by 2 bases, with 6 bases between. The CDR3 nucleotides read TGCGCCAGCAGCCAAACGGGGCAAGAGACCCAGTACTTC. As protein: CASSQTGQETQYF.

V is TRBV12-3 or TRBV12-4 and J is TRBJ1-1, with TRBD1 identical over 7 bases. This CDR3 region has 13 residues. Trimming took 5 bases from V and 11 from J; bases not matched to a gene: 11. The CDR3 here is CASSHRGGFEAFF. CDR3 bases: TGTGCCAGCAGTCACAGGGGTGGGTTTGAGGCTTTCTTT.